These T cell receptor beta chains were read from a single sample in a study of T cells in Graves' hyperthyroidism and ophthalmopathy. TCRdb redid the calling of the multiplex PCR reads with MiXCR, one entry per CDR3 protein. In the table there are about 610,000 distinct CDR3 sequences, 40% to 55% of which are singletons. The specimen was peripheral blood or thyroid tissue (not recorded which). Receptors originate from a woman younger than 30 with Graves' hyperthyroidism. Both conserved end residues are trimmed from each CDR3.

len,v_gene,j_gene,CDR3aa
15,TRBV19,TRBJ1-2,ASSILYLGGQTYGYT
14,TRBV4-1,TRBJ2-2,ASSQPGLAATGELF
15,TRBV10-3,TRBJ1-4,ATSGLAGGMGNEKLF
13,TRBV6-5,TRBJ2-7,ASSTRTSGAYEQY
13,TRBV2,TRBJ2-7,ASSVGGAGANEQY
12,TRBV10-3,TRBJ1-2,AIRPIQGIYGYT
13,TRBV12-5,TRBJ2-7,ASGSGTGGNYEQY
11,TRBV10-3,TRBJ2-1,AISYPSGNEQF
14,TRBV7-3,TRBJ2-7,ASSLGAGTSGTEQY
11,TRBV7-9,TRBJ1-2,ASSRGTNYGYT
17,TRBV12-3/TRBV12-4,TRBJ2-5,ASSHTGLAGYTSTDTQY
13,TRBV9,TRBJ2-5,ASSVEAGELETQY
12,TRBV20-1,TRBJ1-4,SAIRTGTNEKLF
12,TRBV20-1,TRBJ2-7,SAARTSGSYEQY
14,TRBV5-1,TRBJ2-7,ASSFTGTGVLDEQY
10,TRBV7-9,TRBJ1-1,ASSQITEGAF
15,TRBV7-2,TRBJ2-6,ASSPGQGGAGANVLT
11,TRBV11-2,TRBJ2-7,ASSYGRDYEQY
9,TRBV7-9,TRBJ2-7,ASSRVTAQY
14,TRBV7-6,TRBJ2-2,ASSLDPSLPTGELF
17,TRBV5-4,TRBJ2-5,ASSIYLCSVGGPLEPQY
10,TRBV24-1,TRBJ1-1,ATSYTVEGAF